This TCR beta chain was captured by sequencing in a study of Graves' ophthalmopathy and Graves' hyperthyroidism. Amplification targeted the TCR beta CDR3 regions, with RNA transcripts as the source material. First-round RT-PCR relied on HTBI primers, and a second-round multiplex PCR came next. TCRdb re-called the multiplex PCR reads with MiXCR, one entry per CDR3 protein. The profile shows over a million distinct CDR3 sequences, roughly two fifths of them singletons. The evidence that diagnosis relied on was clinical symptoms, serum thyroxine, TRAb, thyroid ultrasound and orbital computed tomography. This clonotype was seen many times. CDR3 length: 14 amino acids. Per the germline V gene, CDR1 is DFQATT and CDR2 is SNEGSKA (reference sequence). V trimming: 5 bases; J trimming: 1 base; junction bases outside the gene matches: 3.

The chain is built from TRBV20-1 and TRBJ2-2, with 8 bases that match TRBD2. The clonotype was recovered from an adult man with Graves' hyperthyroidism. The sequenced sample was peripheral blood or thyroid tissue (not recorded which). CDR3 region: CSAPGTRNTGELFF. In DNA form, the CDR3 reads TGCAGTGCTCCCGGGACTAGGAACACCGGGGAGCTGTTTTTT.